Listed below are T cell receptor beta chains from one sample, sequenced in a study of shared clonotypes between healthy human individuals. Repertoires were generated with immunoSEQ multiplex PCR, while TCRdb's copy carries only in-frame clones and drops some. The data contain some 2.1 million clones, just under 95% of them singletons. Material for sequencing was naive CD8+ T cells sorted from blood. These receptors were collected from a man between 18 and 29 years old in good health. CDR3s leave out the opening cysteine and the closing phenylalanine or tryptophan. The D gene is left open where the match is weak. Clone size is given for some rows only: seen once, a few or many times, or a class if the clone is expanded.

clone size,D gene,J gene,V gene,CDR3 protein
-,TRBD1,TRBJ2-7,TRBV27,ASRPFRQGAHEQY
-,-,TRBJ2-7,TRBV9,ASSVASRGLLEEQY
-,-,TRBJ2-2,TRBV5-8,ASSLGYRDNTGELF
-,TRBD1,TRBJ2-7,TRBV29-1,STGDRAYEQY
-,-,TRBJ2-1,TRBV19,ASSIAVGSEQF
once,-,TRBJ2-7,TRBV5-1,ASSFRFGYEQY
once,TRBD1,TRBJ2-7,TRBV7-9,ASSGTGQGLYEQY
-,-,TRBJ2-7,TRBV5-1,ASSSGREQY
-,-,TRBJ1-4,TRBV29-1,SVWATNEKLF
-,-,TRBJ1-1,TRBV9,ASSPPRTTELAF
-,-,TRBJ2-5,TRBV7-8,ASSPGSETQY
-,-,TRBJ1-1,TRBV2,ASNIAGATEAF
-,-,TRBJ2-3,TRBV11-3,ASSLSKAEATDTQY
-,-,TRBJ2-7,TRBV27,ASREAGTYEQY
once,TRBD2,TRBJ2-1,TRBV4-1,ASSGILAGGPYEQF
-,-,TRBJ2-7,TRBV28,ASTHIGGPYEQY
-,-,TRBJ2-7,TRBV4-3,ASSFAWDTTSSYEQY
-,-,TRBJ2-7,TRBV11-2,ASSLENLGVKDEQY
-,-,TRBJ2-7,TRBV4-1,ASSQEVTGRNEQY
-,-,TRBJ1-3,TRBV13,ASSPTLGGVRGNTIY
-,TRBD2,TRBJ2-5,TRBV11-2,ASSLGWGGRAVDETQY
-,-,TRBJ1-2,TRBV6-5,ASSYNAGNGYT
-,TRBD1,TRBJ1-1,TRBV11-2,ASSLDPGQGKAF
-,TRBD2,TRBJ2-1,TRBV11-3,ASSLTRTSGGYNEQF
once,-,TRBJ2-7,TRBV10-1,ASSESRSVSYEQY
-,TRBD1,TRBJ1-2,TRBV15,ATSRDYAGTGGT
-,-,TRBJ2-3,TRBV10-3,AISEPLPYTQY
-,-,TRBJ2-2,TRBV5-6,ASSSDGTGELF
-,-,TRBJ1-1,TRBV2,ASSEYGSSEAF
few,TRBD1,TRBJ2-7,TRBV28,ASTHPTGPTYEQY
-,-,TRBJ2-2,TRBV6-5,ASSQIMTGELF
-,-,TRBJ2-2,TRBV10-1,ASSPALLTGELF
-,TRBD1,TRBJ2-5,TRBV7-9,ASRDTQGPQWETQY
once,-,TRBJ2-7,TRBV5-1,ASSLAPGYEQY
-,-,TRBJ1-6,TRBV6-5,ASSYITGIQPLH
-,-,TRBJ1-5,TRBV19,ASSMVREVHQPQH
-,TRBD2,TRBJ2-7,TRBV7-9,ASSPPGAGGPTEQY
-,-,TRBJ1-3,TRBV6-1,ASSEEFWGSGNTIY
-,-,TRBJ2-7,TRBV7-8,ASSLALLGTLIEEQY
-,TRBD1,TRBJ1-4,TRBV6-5,ASSTGVLNEKLF
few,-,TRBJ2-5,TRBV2,ASSAQSGTGQETQY
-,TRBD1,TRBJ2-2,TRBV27,ASRDRADGELF
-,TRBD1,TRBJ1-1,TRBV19,ASEQGARTEAF
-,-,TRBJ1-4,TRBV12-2,ASRFGVKEKLF
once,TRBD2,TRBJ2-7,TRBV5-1,ASSLSGGYEQY
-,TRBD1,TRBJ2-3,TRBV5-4,ASSFPTGAKLTDTQY
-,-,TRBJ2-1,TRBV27,ASSLDGRNEQF
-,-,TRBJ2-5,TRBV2,ASTPRPGALQETQY
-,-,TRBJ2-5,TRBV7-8,ASSLTRETQY
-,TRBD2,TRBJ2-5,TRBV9,ASSYSLAGGETQY
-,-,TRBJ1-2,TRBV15,ATSGGGGTYGLYGYT